Below, 26 T cell receptor beta chains from the same sample are listed, as sequenced in a study of tumor-infiltrating lymphocytes in primary liver carcinoma. The input was approximately 500 ng total RNA; TCR beta cDNA was made from it with a constant-region primer. Libraries of TCR beta came from three nested multiplex PCR rounds with slightly modified ARM-PCR. TRBV1-TRBV30 forward primers paired with a C-beta reverse primer drove the first two PCR rounds, about 11 cycles each. TCRdb redid the calling of the multiplex PCR reads with MiXCR, one entry per CDR3 protein. The sample yields some 200,000 distinct CDR3 sequences, about 65% seen once. Germline DNA was also extracted, and blood RNA derived from unsorted whole blood. Sequencing was performed on peripheral blood. The receptors were gathered from an older woman with primary liver carcinoma and hepatitis B virus infection.

Note on this clonotype: Without the conserved terminal phenylalanine or tryptophan, this CDR3 likely stems from a read error. V usage is TRBV10-3 and J usage is TRBJ2-7; tentative D call: TRBD2 (5 bases). V was shortened by 6 bases and J by 1 base, with 13 bases between the two germline ends. There are 14 residues in the CDR3. Germline CDR1 ENHRY, CDR2 SYGVKD. CDR3 bases: TGTGCCATCAGCACCATCGGGGTATCCTACGAGCAGTACTCC. Translating gives CAISTIGVSYEQYS.

In regard to this clonotype: Germline is not matched at one junction end, which may reflect a read error. This chain uses TRBV29-1 with TRBJ2-2; 10 bases are a match to TRBD2. CDR1 and CDR2 (germline): SQVTM, ANQGSEA. The length of the CDR3 is 15 residues. CDR3 protein: CSVEVSGRPGGELFF. CDR3 coding DNA: TGTAGCGTTGAGGTTAGCGGGAGGCCCGGAGGGGAGCTGTTTTTT.

Points on this clonotype: Just one base apart from a much larger clone, this may be a read error. V is TRBV12-3 or TRBV12-4 and J is TRBJ1-6, with D possibly TRBD1 on 6 matching bases. The CDR3 extends over 14 amino acids. CDR3: CDSRYRVGNSPLHF. CDR3 coding DNA: TGTGACAGCAGATACAGGGTTGGTAATTCACCCCTCCACTTT.

This chain joins TRBV5-6 and TRBJ2-7; 7 nucleotides agree with TRBD2. CDR3 length equals 14 residues. Germline CDR1 is SGHDT and CDR2 is YYEEEE. The J segment lost 11 bases and the V segment lost 4 bases, leaving 15 bases of the junction unmatched. CDR3 region: CASSPPGYRGEEYF. The CDR3 coding sequence is TGTGCCAGCAGCCCTCCAGGGTATCGGGGGGAGGAGTACTTC.

On this clonotype: Germline and junction disagree at one end, which may indicate a read error. The V call is TRBV11-2, the J call TRBJ2-6; maybe TRBD1 (5 bases). The CDR3 is 14 amino acids. The V gene's germline CDR1 is SGHAT and CDR2 FQNNGV. CDR3 loop: CASSPPSGASVLTF. CDR3 nucleotide sequence: TGTGCAAGCAGCCCCCCCTCTGGGGCCAGCGTCCTGACTTTC.

Remarks on this clonotype: A much larger clone differs from this one at a single base, so this may be a read error. The chain combines TRBV12-3 or TRBV12-4 with TRBJ2-1; D unresolved. V dropped 2 bases and J dropped 0 bases, with 8 bases sitting between them. The CDR3 totals 15 residues. The CDR3 here is CASSLMEASYNEQFF. For the CDR3, the DNA is TGTGCCAGCAGTTTAATGGAAGCCTCCTACAATGAGCAGTTCTTC.

On this clonotype itself: The junction departs from the called germline gene at one end, perhaps through a read error. The chain links TRBV5-6 to TRBJ1-1; no clear D gene. Germline V lookup: CDR1 SGHDT, CDR2 YYEEEE. This CDR3 has 13 amino acids. This chain's CDR3 is CTSSLGRRTEAFF. The CDR3 nucleotides are TGTACCAGCAGCCTCGGGAGGCGGACTGAAGCTTTCTTT.

Regarding this clonotype: A read error may produce the germline difference seen at one junction end. This chain links TRBV5-4 with TRBJ2-7, with TRBD2 identical over 9 bases. Germline CDR1 is SGHNT and CDR2 is YYREEE (reference sequence). This CDR3 region has 19 residues. The CDR3 nucleotides read TGTGCCAGCAGCTTGTACCTTGGGGGATGGCGGGAGGGATCCTACGGGCAGTACTTC. It translates to CASSLYLGGWREGSYGQYF.

The J gene is TRBJ1-3, the V gene TRBV6-1; tentatively, D is TRBD1 (6 bases). The germline gives CDR1 MNHNS, CDR2 SASEGT. Trimming pared 6 bases from V and 14 bases from J, leaving 23 bases between. CDR3 length: 14 amino acids. The CDR3 loop is CASRRAGTRGLLYF. The CDR3 region has the DNA TGTGCCAGCAGAAGAGCCGGGACAAGGGGATTGCTATATTTT.

The chain combines TRBV19 with TRBJ2-5, with no clear D. The CDR3 extends over 13 amino acids. Germline V lookup: CDR1 LNHDA, CDR2 SQIVND (reference sequence). The V end was cut by 3 bases, the J end by 2 bases, with 7 bases between. As DNA, the CDR3 is TGTGCCAGTAGTATGTCTCATCAAGAGACCCAGTACTTC. Translated: CASSMSHQETQYF.

This clonotype was counted only a few times. V and J are TRBV7-8 and TRBJ2-1, with TRBD2 matching 16 bases. Germline CDR1 SGHVS, CDR2 FQNEAQ. The ends lost 0 bases at V and 0 bases at J; junction bases unmatched: 11. The CDR3 is 22 residues long. CDR3 sequence (DNA): TGTGCCAGCAGCTTAGCCTTAGGGACTAGCGGGAGGGCCCCGGGCTCCTACAATGAGCAGTTCTTC. Protein: CASSLALGTSGRAPGSYNEQFF. Full variable domain (missing parts from reference TRBV7-8 and TRBJ2-1): GAGVSQSPRYKVAKRGQDVALRCDPISGHVSLFWYQQALGQGPEFLTYFQNEAQLDKSGLPSDRFFAERPEGSVSTLKIQRTQQEDSAVYLCASSLALGTSGRAPGSYNEQFFGPGTRLTVL.

In the case of this clonotype: At one of its ends the junction is not consistent with the germline gene, which may arise from a read error. The chain combines TRBV11-3 with TRBJ2-1; 13 bases match TRBD2. Germline CDR1 and CDR2: SGHNT and YENEEA. The CDR3 consists of 15 residues. CDR3 protein: CASSRGLAGVGEQLF. In nucleotides, the CDR3 is TGTGCCAGCAGCCGAGGACTAGCGGGAGTTGGTGAGCAGCTCTTC.

V usage is TRBV6-6 and J usage is TRBJ2-7, with 7 positions matching TRBD2. Germline V gene lookup returns CDR1 MNHNY and CDR2 SVGAGI (reference sequence). The CDR3 has 13 amino acids. Unmatched junction bases numbered 6, after V lost 7 bases and J lost 3 bases. The CDR3 sequence: CASNTGLIYEQYF. As DNA, the CDR3 is TGTGCCAGCAACACGGGACTAATCTACGAGCAGTACTTC.

Regarding this clonotype: The conserved closing phenylalanine or tryptophan is absent in this CDR3, likely reflecting a read error. This sequence joins TRBV29-1 and TRBJ1-5; D not certain. The CDR3 consists of 14 residues. Germline V gene lookup returns CDR1 SQVTM and CDR2 ANQGSEA. For the CDR3, the DNA is TGCAGCGTTGCGGTCAGTAATAGCAATCAACCCCAGCATTTA. Translating it yields CSVAVSNSNQPQHL.

The gene calls are TRBV6-6 and TRBJ2-4; no clear D gene. V gave up 0 bases and J gave up 6 bases, with 18 bases separating them. CDR3 length equals 17 residues. In germline, CDR1 is MNHNY, CDR2 SVGAGI (reference sequence). The CDR3 sequence: CASSYSISRSLRNIQYF. The DNA of the CDR3 is TGTGCCAGCAGTTACTCGATTAGCAGGAGCCTACGAAACATTCAGTACTTC.

This clonotype was detected only a few times. This chain links TRBV28 with TRBJ1-5; tentative D call: TRBD1 (5 bases). The CDR3 covers 14 residues. V was trimmed by 2 bases and J by 7 bases, leaving 12 bases between them. The germline gives CDR1 MDHEN, CDR2 SYDVKM. The CDR3, as DNA: TGTGCCAGCAGTTTAGGGGGTAGATTACAGCCCCAGCATTTT. As protein: CASSLGGRLQPQHF.

In the case of this clonotype: Its ends do not fully match the called genes, so a read error is possible. This chain joins TRBV11-3 and TRBJ2-2; 10 nucleotides line up with TRBD1. The CDR3 is 20 residues long. Germline V lookup: CDR1 SGHNT, CDR2 YENEEA. The CDR3 DNA is TGTGCCAGCAGCTTAGATTCCATCGGGACAGGGGCCTCGAACACAGGGGATCTGTTTTTT. This translates into CASSLDSIGTGASNTGDLFF. Using reference TRBV11-3 and TRBJ2-2 for the parts outside the CDR3, the full variable domain is EAGVVQSPRYKIIEKKQPVAFWCNPISGHNTLYWYLQNLGQGPELLIRYENEEAVDDSQLPKDRFSAERLKGVDSTLKIQPAELGDSAVYLCASSLDSIGTGASNTGDLFFGEGSRLTVL.

Here the CDR3 reads CASSQDSTSGSTQYF. The CDR3 DNA is TGCGCCAGCAGCCAAGATTCGACTAGCGGGTCGACGCAGTATTTT. The chain employs TRBV4-1 and TRBJ2-3, with 10 positions matching TRBD2. Looked up from germline, CDR1 is MGHRA and CDR2 is YSYEKL. V was clipped by 0 bases and J by 9 bases; unmatched bases: 6. The CDR3 contains 15 residues.

Comment on this clonotype: One junction end disagrees with the germline gene, perhaps due to a read error. The gene calls are TRBV29-1 and TRBJ2-1; D remains unclear. The V gene's germline CDR1 is SQVTM and CDR2 ANQGSEA. The CDR3 runs to 14 residues. The CDR3 sequence: CSVVRRIPYNEKFF. The CDR3 nucleotides read TGCAGCGTTGTTAGGCGGATCCCCTACAATGAGAAGTTCTTC.

The sample holds many counts of this clonotype. The V call is TRBV6-2 or TRBV6-3, the J call TRBJ1-5; 7 bases are a match to TRBD1. CDR3 length: 14 amino acids. Germline V gives CDR1 MNHEY, CDR2 SVGEGT. V trimming: 7 bases; J trimming: 6 bases; junction bases outside the gene matches: 9. This CDR3 is CASTATGPIQPQHF. The CDR3, as DNA: TGTGCCAGCACCGCGACAGGGCCGATTCAGCCCCAGCATTTT.

The V call is TRBV5-6, the J call TRBJ1-6, with 8 bases fitting TRBD1. The CDR3 spans 12 residues. Germline values: CDR1 SGHDT, CDR2 YYEEEE. V lost 2 bases, J lost 19 bases, and 8 bases stayed unmatched. For the CDR3, the DNA is TGTGCCAGCAGCTTCTCCGGACAGGGCAAACACTTT. The encoded protein is CASSFSGQGKHF.

This chain uses TRBV28 with TRBJ2-1, with 9 bases fitting TRBD2. The CDR3 runs to 14 residues. Germline CDR1 reads MDHEN; CDR2 reads SYDVKM. After removal of 4 bases from V and 8 bases from J, the junction contained 6 bases not matched to a gene. CDR3 protein: CASSSAGGDDEQFF. CDR3 DNA sequence: TGTGCCAGCAGTTCTGCGGGAGGGGACGATGAGCAGTTCTTC.

This rearrangement joins TRBV29-1 to TRBJ1-1, with D hard to call. The germline gives CDR1 SQVTM, CDR2 ANQGSEA. V was cut by 7 bases and J by 4 bases, with 13 bases left in between. The CDR3 is 12 residues long. The CDR3 is CSATWSRTEAFF. The CDR3 DNA reads TGCAGCGCGACGTGGAGTCGCACTGAAGCTTTCTTT.

A note on this clonotype: This may arise from a read error, as a much more abundant clone is one base away. The rearrangement joins TRBV6-5 to TRBJ2-1; D remains unclear. The CDR3 has 15 residues. Germline CDR1 is MNHEY and CDR2 is SVGAGI. In DNA, the CDR3 is TGTGCCAGCAGCCCCCCATATCCCCCCTACAATGAGCGGTTCTTC. Its translation: CASSPPYPPYNERFF.

The V gene is TRBV13, the J gene TRBJ2-2, with D perhaps TRBD2 (5 bases). The V gene lost 7 bases and the J gene lost 6 bases, with 15 bases spanning the gap. The CDR3 runs 14 residues. Per germline, CDR1 PRHDT and CDR2 FYEKMQ (reference sequence). The CDR3 DNA reads TGTGCCAGCACTGGCCCGGTTAGCGCCGGGGAGCTGTTTTTT. Encoded protein: CASTGPVSAGELFF.

As DNA, the CDR3 is TGTGCCAGCAGTCTACAGACAGGGTATGGCAATCAGCCCCAGCATTTT. Translation gives CASSLQTGYGNQPQHF. V usage is TRBV12-3 or TRBV12-4 and J usage is TRBJ1-5, with TRBD1 matching 7 bases. The CDR3 length is 16 residues. The V segment lost 5 bases and the J segment 2 bases; nucleotides outside the gene matches: 9.